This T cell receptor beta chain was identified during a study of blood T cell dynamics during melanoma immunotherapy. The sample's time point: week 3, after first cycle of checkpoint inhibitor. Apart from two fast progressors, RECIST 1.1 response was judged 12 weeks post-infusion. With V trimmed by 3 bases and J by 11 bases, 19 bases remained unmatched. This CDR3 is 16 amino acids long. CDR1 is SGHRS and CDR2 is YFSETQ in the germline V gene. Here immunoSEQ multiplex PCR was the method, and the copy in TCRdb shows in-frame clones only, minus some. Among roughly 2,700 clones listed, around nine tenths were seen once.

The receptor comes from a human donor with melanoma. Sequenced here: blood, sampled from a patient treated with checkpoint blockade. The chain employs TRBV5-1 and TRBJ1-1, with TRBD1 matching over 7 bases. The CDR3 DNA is TGCGCCAGCAGCTCGAGGACAGGCTCTATGTTTGTTGGGGCTTTCTTT. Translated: CASSSRTGSMFVGAFF.